The rows below give T cell receptor beta chains drawn from one sample of a study of T cell responses to AZD1222 COVID-19 vaccine. Assay: immunoSEQ multiplex PCR; the TCRdb copy retains only in-frame clones and omits some. The data contain approximately 89,000 clones, around nine tenths of them singletons. The sequenced sample was peripheral blood, obtained 28 days after the second AZD1222 dose. All receptors come from an adult who received the AZD1222 COVID-19 vaccine. CDR3s include the opening cysteine and the closing phenylalanine or tryptophan. The D gene is left open where the match is weak. Size is stated for part of the rows, as once, few or many counts, or as a class when the clone is expanded.

DNA | CDR3 | J | size | V | D | length
TGCGCCAGCAGCGCCCGACTAGCGGGGGGGGGCACAGATACGCAGTATTTT | CASSARLAGGGTDTQYF | TRBJ2-3 | NA | TRBV5-1 | TRBD2 | 17
TGCGCCAGCAGCTTTACCCCAGGGACAGCCACTGAAGCTTTCTTT | CASSFTPGTATEAFF | TRBJ1-1 | once | TRBV5-1 | TRBD1 | 15
TGTGCCAGCAGCCCCCTAGCGGGGGATTACAATGAGCAGTTCTTC | CASSPLAGDYNEQFF | TRBJ2-1 | NA | TRBV4-2 | TRBD2 | 15
TGCGCCAGCCGGAACGGCATAGTCTACGAGCAGTACTTC | CASRNGIVYEQYF | TRBJ2-7 | NA | TRBV5-1 | NA | 13
TGTGCCAGCAGCTTTGGGGGGAGCACTGAAGCCTTCTTT | CASSFGGSTEAFF | TRBJ1-1 | NA | TRBV7-2 | NA | 13
TGCGCCAGCAGCTTGGCCACGACGAAGGGGGTCACTGAAGCTTTCTTT | CASSLATTKGVTEAFF | TRBJ1-1 | NA | TRBV5-1 | NA | 16
TGTGCCATCAGTTCACGTCTGGAGGGGGGGCAAGATACGCAGTATTTT | CAISSRLEGGQDTQYF | TRBJ2-3 | NA | TRBV10-3 | NA | 16
TGTGCCAGCAGTCTTGTAAGAGGACTCAACACTGAAGCTTTCTTT | CASSLVRGLNTEAFF | TRBJ1-1 | NA | TRBV7-2 | NA | 15
TGTGCCAGTAGCCCGACAGGGGTACAGCCCCAGCATTTT | CASSPTGVQPQHF | TRBJ1-5 | NA | TRBV19 | TRBD1 | 13
TGTGCCAGCAGCGGACCCGCCCAATACACCGGGGAGCTGTTTTTT | CASSGPAQYTGELFF | TRBJ2-2 | few | TRBV5-4 | NA | 15
TGTGCCAGCAGCGTCGGGTACATGGATCAGCCCCAGCATTTT | CASSVGYMDQPQHF | TRBJ1-5 | NA | TRBV3-1/TRBV3-2 | NA | 14
TGTGCCAGCAGCCCTCGGCTCCAGGGAGAGACCCAGTACTTC | CASSPRLQGETQYF | TRBJ2-5 | NA | TRBV7-9 | NA | 14
TGTGCCAGCACCAGACAGGATTTGGATCAGCCCCAGCATTTT | CASTRQDLDQPQHF | TRBJ1-5 | NA | TRBV6-5 | NA | 14
TGCGCCAGCAGTCCGGGACAGGGTTCTAATGAAAAACTGTTTTTT | CASSPGQGSNEKLFF | TRBJ1-4 | NA | TRBV10-1 | TRBD1 | 15
TGTGCCAGCAGCCCCCTACAAACAGGCGCAACTAATGAAAAACTGTTTTTT | CASSPLQTGATNEKLFF | TRBJ1-4 | NA | TRBV14 | NA | 17
TGTGCCAGTAGTGTTGACGGACGGACTGAAGCTTTCTTT | CASSVDGRTEAFF | TRBJ1-1 | once | TRBV19 | NA | 13
TGTGCCAGCAGCGTAGCGGGGGCCGACACAGATACGCAGTATTTT | CASSVAGADTDTQYF | TRBJ2-3 | NA | TRBV9 | NA | 15
TGCAGCGCTGGGACAGGGCGAGAGACCCAGTACTTC | CSAGTGRETQYF | TRBJ2-5 | once | TRBV29-1 | TRBD1 | 12